The 25 T cell receptor beta chains presented below share a single source sample, sequenced in a study of CD8+CD57+ T cells in acquired aplastic anemia (dated by TCRdb to the late 2010s). Patients chosen for sequencing had shown expansion of CD8+CD57+ cells by flow cytometry. Sequencing relied on an Illumina HiSeq 2000. Profiling of TCR beta VDJ combinations and CDR3 sequences used genomic DNA as the template. TCRdb reprocessing: public reads trimmed at Q25 with fastp, clones called with MiXCR, in-frame beta chains kept. Rows with one shared CDR3 protein collapse into an entry with the most common genes and DNA. The sample has 170,000 or so distinct CDR3 sequences on record, roughly 50% of them singletons. The ten largest make up about 30% of the sample. Sample: sorted CD4+, CD8+, or CD8+CD57+ T cells (not recorded which) from PBMCs. The receptor source for this set is a human donor with aplastic anemia.

V is TRBV7-8 and J is TRBJ2-5; D gene uncertain. Trimming removed 2 bases from V and 2 bases from J, with 9 bases in between. This CDR3 contains 14 residues. CDR1 SGHVS and CDR2 FQNEAQ come from the germline V gene. The chain's CDR3 is CASSLSLPQETQYF. CDR3 DNA sequence: TGTGCCAGCAGCTTATCCCTGCCACAAGAGACCCAGTACTTC.

This clonotype came up a few times. The J gene is TRBJ2-1, the V gene TRBV6-1, with 12 bases aligning to TRBD1. Losses at the gene ends were 6 bases for V and 8 bases for J; bases not matched to a gene: 8. This CDR3 has 15 amino acids. Per the germline V gene, CDR1 is MNHNS and CDR2 is SASEGT. As DNA, the CDR3 is TGTGCCAGCAGCAACCGGGACAGGGGGCTCTATGAGCAGTTCTTC. Amino acids: CASSNRDRGLYEQFF.

This chain links TRBV5-1 with TRBJ2-7, with a tentative D call TRBD1 (6 bases). V was clipped by 1 base and J by 4 bases, with 18 bases between them. Germline-derived CDR1 and CDR2 are SGHRS and YFSETQ. This CDR3 is 16 amino acids long. The CDR3: CASSLNTGTPGYEQYF. In DNA, the CDR3 is TGCGCCAGCAGCTTGAACACCGGGACACCGGGATACGAGCAGTACTTC.

In regard to this clonotype: One end of the junction does not line up with germline, which may come from a read error. The CDR3 sequence is CVSSIMGDTEAFF. The DNA for the CDR3 is TGTGTCAGTAGTATTATGGGGGACACTGAAGCTTTCTTT. This chain links TRBV19 with TRBJ1-1, with D possibly TRBD1 on 5 matching bases. CDR3 length: 13 residues. The germline CDR1 and CDR2 sequences are LNHDA and SQIVND (reference sequence).

This clonotype was seen repeatedly, ten times or more. This chain's CDR3 is CASSSRRSGTDTQYF. The CDR3 coding sequence is TGTGCCAGCAGCTCACGGAGGTCTGGCACAGATACGCAGTATTTT. The rearrangement uses TRBV6-2 or TRBV6-3 and TRBJ2-3, with D perhaps matching TRBD2 (5 bases). There are 15 residues in the CDR3. The V gene lost 6 bases and the J gene lost 1 base, with 14 bases spanning the gap. Germline V gene sequence: CDR1 MNHEY, CDR2 SVGEGT.

The chain links TRBV19 to TRBJ2-5; tentatively, D is TRBD1 (5 bases). V was pared by 1 base and J by 1 base, with 16 bases between. Germline assignment: CDR1 LNHDA and CDR2 SQIVND (reference sequence). The CDR3 covers 17 residues. The CDR3 loop reads CASSIVWPDSPQETQYF. The DNA for the CDR3 is TGTGCCAGTAGTATAGTGTGGCCCGACAGCCCCCAAGAGACCCAGTACTTC.

The table lists this clonotype with many counts. J is TRBJ2-2 and V is TRBV7-2; 8 bases match TRBD1. Germline CDR1 reads SGHTA; CDR2 reads FQGNSA. This CDR3 region has 15 residues. V was clipped by 3 bases and J by 8 bases; unmatched bases: 8. This chain's CDR3 is CASSLTGDIYGELFF. The CDR3 bases are TGTGCCAGCAGCTTGACAGGGGATATCTATGGGGAGCTGTTTTTT.

The gene calls are TRBV6-5 and TRBJ2-4; D call uncertain. The germline V gene has CDR1 MNHEY and CDR2 SVGAGI. The CDR3 loop spans 15 amino acids. Trimming took off 3 bases at V and 1 base at J, with 10 bases between the two ends. The CDR3 DNA follows: TGTGCCAGCAGTTATTCCTTGGGGGCCAAAAACATTCAGTACTTC. Translation gives CASSYSLGAKNIQYF.

This clonotype was observed a handful of times. For the CDR3, the DNA is TGTGCCATCAGTGATCCGGGCCTTAGCTCTGGAAACACCATATATTTT. It yields the protein CAISDPGLSSGNTIYF. This chain links TRBV10-3 with TRBJ1-3, with D uncertain. CDR1 is ENHRY and CDR2 is SYGVKD in the germline V gene. The CDR3 covers 16 residues. Trimming left V 3 bases short and J 0 bases short, with 12 bases between.

The chain employs TRBV3-1 and TRBJ2-7; no firm D call. The V gene lost 1 base and the J gene lost 2 bases, with 9 bases spanning the gap. CDR3 length equals 14 residues. The germline V gene encodes CDR1 LGHDT and CDR2 YNNKEL (reference sequence). CDR3 sequence (DNA): TGTGCCAGCAGCCAAGGACACGCTACCTACGAGCAGTACTTC. Translation gives CASSQGHATYEQYF.

Only a few counts were recorded for this clonotype. The gene calls are TRBV15 and TRBJ2-5; maybe TRBD1 (6 bases). CDR1 is LNHNV and CDR2 is YYDKDF in the germline V gene (reference sequence). V dropped 4 bases and J dropped 4 bases, with 10 bases sitting between them. There are 13 residues in the CDR3. The DNA of the CDR3 is TGTGCCACCAGCATACGAGGGGGAGAGACCCAGTACTTC. It yields the protein CATSIRGGETQYF.

This clonotype was seen once. J is TRBJ2-3 and V is TRBV9; D is ambiguous. CDR1 is SGDLS and CDR2 is YYNGEE in the germline V gene. CDR3 length: 16 amino acids. V shed 1 base and J shed 1 base, with 13 bases lying between them. DNA of the CDR3: TGTGCCAGCAGCGTATTTTTAACTACCGGCACAGATACGCAGTATTTT. It encodes CASSVFLTTGTDTQYF.

J is TRBJ1-2 and V is TRBV20-1, with 7 bases lining up with TRBD1. The CDR3 has 13 amino acids. CDR1 and CDR2 (germline): DFQATT, SNEGSKA (reference sequence). The J segment lost 5 bases and the V segment lost 3 bases, leaving 6 bases of the junction unmatched. Here the CDR3 reads CSARGGQFYGYTF. The CDR3 nucleotides read TGCAGTGCTAGGGGGGGACAGTTTTATGGCTACACCTTC.

V usage is TRBV2 and J usage is TRBJ2-7; either TRBD1 or TRBD2 may fit D (6 bases each). The germline V gene has CDR1 SNHLY and CDR2 FYNNEI. The CDR3 sequence is 12 residues long. This CDR3 reads CVQQGGSYEQYF. CDR3 bases: TGTGTCCAGCAAGGGGGGTCCTACGAGCAGTACTTC.

This clonotype was counted many times. The rearrangement uses TRBV12-3 or TRBV12-4 and TRBJ1-5, with 8 bases aligning to TRBD1. The V gene end was trimmed by 1 base and the J gene end by 5 bases; junction bases not matched to a gene: 1. This CDR3 is built from 14 residues. CDR3: CASSLGTGYQPQHF. CDR3 DNA sequence: TGTGCCAGCAGTTTAGGGACAGGGTATCAGCCCCAGCATTTT.

This clonotype was seen only once. This chain joins TRBV19 and TRBJ2-5; weak D call: TRBD1 (6 bases). The CDR3 has 16 amino acids. Germline values: CDR1 LNHDA, CDR2 SQIVND (reference sequence). V lost 5 bases and J lost 4, with 20 bases in between. The CDR3 coding sequence is TGTGCCAGTAGTTCCAAGGGACAACTGATCCTAGAGACCCAGTACTTC. This translates into CASSSKGQLILETQYF. The entire variable domain, with the rest obtained from reference TRBV19 and TRBJ2-5, is as follows: DGGITQSPKYLFRKEGQNVTLSCEQNLNHDAMYWYRQDPGQGLRLIYYSQIVNDFQKGDIAEGYSVSREKKESFPLTVTSAQKNPTAFYLCASSSKGQLILETQYFGPGTRLLVL.

This clonotype was seen ten or more times. This chain joins TRBV5-1 and TRBJ2-7; 9 nucleotides align to TRBD1. From germline, CDR1 is SGHRS and CDR2 YFSETQ. The CDR3 runs 17 residues. V was clipped by 2 bases and J by 0 bases; unmatched bases: 9. In DNA form, the CDR3 reads TGCGCCAGCAGCTTTCCGGGACAGGGATCCAGCTCCTACGAGCAGTACTTC. Residues: CASSFPGQGSSSYEQYF.

V and J are TRBV25-1 and TRBJ1-5; 8 positions match TRBD1. Losses at the gene ends were 1 base for V and 4 bases for J; bases not matched to a gene: 6. The CDR3 loop spans 16 amino acids. The germline V gene encodes CDR1 MGHDK and CDR2 SYGVNS. CDR3: CASSESDRANNQPQHF. The DNA of the CDR3 is TGTGCCAGCAGTGAATCGGACAGGGCGAATAATCAGCCCCAGCATTTT.

This clonotype was picked up a small number of times. This chain joins TRBV12-3 or TRBV12-4 and TRBJ2-7; D uncertain. CDR3 size: 13 residues. The germline V and J ends were trimmed by 2 bases and 3 bases, with 8 bases remaining between them. CDR3 DNA sequence: TGTGCCAGCAGTTTAATCTATCACTACGAGCAGTACTTC. Its protein is CASSLIYHYEQYF.

There are many counts of this clonotype. This chain joins TRBV6-5 and TRBJ2-7, with D tentatively TRBD1 (6 bases). Per germline, CDR1 MNHEY and CDR2 SVGAGI. Trimming left V 5 bases short and J 4 bases short, with 15 bases between. The CDR3 has 14 amino acids. CDR3 nucleotide sequence: TGTGCCAGCAGTCCGAGCGACAGGACTTACGAGCAGTACTTC. Translation: CASSPSDRTYEQYF.

This sequence joins TRBV7-9 and TRBJ1-1; 8 bases agree with TRBD1. The CDR3 runs 13 residues. Germline-derived CDR1 and CDR2 are SEHNR and FQNEAQ (reference sequence). The V gene end was trimmed by 5 bases and the J gene end by 3 bases; junction bases not matched to a gene: 2. The CDR3 is CASSQDRDTEAFF. The CDR3 nucleotides read TGTGCCAGCAGCCAGGACAGGGACACTGAAGCTTTCTTT.

The rearrangement links TRBV5-1 to TRBJ1-1; TRBD1 matches 7 bases. The CDR3 contains 12 residues. Germline CDR1 SGHRS, CDR2 YFSETQ. After removal of 4 bases from V and 7 bases from J, the junction contained 4 bases not matched to a gene. CDR3: CASSQSGGEAFF. The CDR3 DNA follows: TGCGCCAGCAGCCAGTCAGGGGGTGAAGCTTTCTTT.

This chain connects TRBV10-1 to TRBJ2-7, with 7 bases fitting TRBD2. J was trimmed by 3 bases and V by 3 bases; bases with no gene match: 8. Germline V gene data show CDR1 as WNHNN and CDR2 as SYGVQD (reference sequence). CDR3 length: 15 residues. The CDR3: CASSDVPSGRYEQYF. The CDR3 region has the DNA TGCGCCAGCAGTGACGTGCCTAGCGGTCGCTACGAGCAGTACTTC.

This clonotype was seen repeatedly, ten times or more. V gene TRBV11-3 combines with J gene TRBJ2-7; D remains unclear. The CDR3 has 12 residues. Trimming took 4 bases from V and 3 from J, leaving 7 bases between them. CDR1 is SGHNT and CDR2 is YENEEA in the germline V gene. The CDR3 spells CASSSSNYEQYF. The CDR3 bases are TGTGCCAGCAGCTCATCGAACTACGAGCAGTACTTC.

This clonotype showed up many times. The gene calls are TRBV6-4 and TRBJ2-5; TRBD2 matches 8 bases. J gave up 5 bases and V 6 bases, and 11 bases lay outside the gene matches. The CDR3 length is 15 residues. Germline V gene data show CDR1 as MRHNA and CDR2 as SNTAGT. CDR3 coding DNA: TGTGCCAGCAGCGTAGCGGGGACTCCTGGGGAGACCCAGTACTTC. Its protein is CASSVAGTPGETQYF.